The 6 T cell receptor beta chains presented below share a single source sample, sequenced in a study of OX40 agonist ivuxolimab in advanced cancers. Profiled with immunoSEQ multiplex PCR; TCRdb holds only in-frame clones, not every one. There are 52,000 or so clones in the sample; roughly 94% occur only once, and around 10% lies in the top ten. Specimen: CD4+ or CD8+ T cells sorted from blood, collected in a trial of the OX40 agonist ivuxolimab. The receptor source for this set is an adult with an advanced solid tumor such as melanoma, head and neck, liver or kidney cancer.

The chain links TRBV5-4 to TRBJ2-3; 11 bases are shared with TRBD2. The ends lost 3 bases at V and 4 bases at J; junction bases unmatched: 7. The CDR3 has 16 amino acids. The germline V gene encodes CDR1 SGHNT and CDR2 YYREEE (reference sequence). This CDR3 is CASSSASGRSADTQYF. The CDR3 nucleotides read TGTGCCAGCAGCTCGGCTAGCGGGAGGTCGGCAGATACGCAGTATTTT.

This sequence joins TRBV4-2 and TRBJ2-2; D unresolved. Germline V CDR1 and CDR2: LGHNA, YNFKEQ. This CDR3 has 14 residues. The ends were cut back, 4 bases at V and 5 bases at J, with 11 bases in the middle. CDR3 region: CASSPEIDTGELFF. In nucleotides, the CDR3 is TGTGCCAGCAGCCCCGAGATAGATACCGGGGAGCTGTTTTTT.

This clone showed up just once. V and J are TRBV27 and TRBJ1-1; D ambiguous. This CDR3 spans 15 amino acids. The germline V gene encodes CDR1 MNHEY and CDR2 SMNVEV (reference sequence). Trimming left V 4 bases short and J 1 base short, with 13 bases between. The CDR3 DNA is TGTGCCAGCAGTTCTGGGTTATCAAAGAACACTGAAGCTTTCTTT. Residues: CASSSGLSKNTEAFF.

Only a few counts were recorded for this clone. CDR3 amino acids: CASSPGTSGLYNEQFF. DNA for the CDR3: TGCGCCAGCAGCCCCGGGACTAGCGGGTTATACAATGAGCAGTTCTTC. V is TRBV5-1 and J is TRBJ2-1, with 12 bases matching TRBD2. The length of the CDR3 is 16 residues. The germline gives CDR1 SGHRS, CDR2 YFSETQ. The ends lost 4 bases at V and 4 bases at J; junction bases unmatched: 6.

The V call is TRBV28, the J call TRBJ2-3; 11 nucleotides align to TRBD2. Germline values: CDR1 MDHEN, CDR2 SYDVKM. After removal of 6 bases from V and 5 bases from J, the junction contained 7 bases not matched to a gene. This CDR3 contains 15 residues. Here the CDR3 reads CASSQGLAGGDTQYF. The DNA for the CDR3 is TGTGCCAGCAGCCAAGGCCTAGCGGGAGGAGATACGCAGTATTTT.

The CDR3 is CASSFKTVSYEQYF. CDR3 in DNA: TGTGCCAGTAGTTTTAAGACAGTTTCCTACGAGCAGTACTTC. V usage is TRBV19 and J usage is TRBJ2-7; D might be TRBD1 (5 bases). The ends were cut back, 5 bases at V and 1 base at J, with 12 bases in the middle. Germline CDR1 LNHDA, CDR2 SQIVND (reference sequence). This CDR3 is 14 amino acids long.